These T cell receptor beta chains were read from a single sample in a study of cytomegalovirus exposure and HLA in healthy donors. Some clones are missing from TCRdb's copy, which holds only in-frame ones; the method was immunoSEQ multiplex PCR. The sample has some 140,000 clones, roughly 89% seen once. Material for sequencing was PBMCs. Every receptor here comes from a woman aged 18-30 years in good health and CMV-seropositive. Each CDR3 is given with its conserved first and last residue. Fields, in order: V gene, D gene, J gene, CDR3 DNA, CDR3 protein. D genes are given only for firm matches.

TRBV5-1	.	TRBJ2-5	TGCGCCAGCAGCCTCTACGGAGAGACCCAGTACTTC	CASSLYGETQYF
TRBV6-1	.	TRBJ2-5	TGTGCCAGCAGTGGTCAGGGGGAGACCCAGTACTTC	CASSGQGETQYF
TRBV19	TRBD2	TRBJ2-7	TGTGCCAGTAGTGGTAGCGGGGGACCCTACGAGCAGTACTTC	CASSGSGGPYEQYF
TRBV28	.	TRBJ1-4	TGTGCCAGCAGTTTGGTCGGGGGAACGACTAATGAAAAACTGTTTTTT	CASSLVGGTTNEKLFF
TRBV7-9	TRBD2	TRBJ2-7	TGTGCCAGCAGCTCACGGACTAGCGGGGGGGCCTACGAGCAGTACTTC	CASSSRTSGGAYEQYF
TRBV5-6	.	TRBJ2-7	TGTGCCAGCAGCTTGGGACAGGATCGCTACGAGCAGTACTTC	CASSLGQDRYEQYF
TRBV5-1	TRBD1	TRBJ2-5	TGCGCCAGCAGCTTGGGGGACAGGGGGCAAGAGACCCAGTACTTC	CASSLGDRGQETQYF
TRBV5-1	TRBD2	TRBJ2-1	TGCGCCAGCAGCTTGACCCTAGCGGGGCATGAGCAGTTCTTC	CASSLTLAGHEQFF
TRBV28	.	TRBJ1-2	TGTGCCAGCATCCCGGCGGGGGAGTATGGCTACACCTTC	CASIPAGEYGYTF
TRBV7-8	TRBD1	TRBJ1-3	TGTGCCAGCAGCTTCCGGGACAGGGCTTTTGGAAACACCATATATTTT	CASSFRDRAFGNTIYF
TRBV9	TRBD2	TRBJ2-5	TGTGCCAGCAGCGTAGCTGGAGGGCTAGCGGGTCAAGAGACCCAGTACTTC	CASSVAGGLAGQETQYF
TRBV18	TRBD2	TRBJ2-7	TGTGCCAGCTCACCATTAGCGGGAGCCTACGAGCAGTACTTC	CASSPLAGAYEQYF
TRBV7-8	TRBD1	TRBJ1-5	TGTGCCAGCAGCTCGCCGGGACAGGGGGATGAGGATCAGCCCCAGCATTTT	CASSSPGQGDEDQPQHF
TRBV18	.	TRBJ2-5	TGTGCCAGCTCTCCTTTCGGAGCTGCCCAAGAGACCCAGTACTTC	CASSPFGAAQETQYF
TRBV27	.	TRBJ1-2	TGTGCCAGCAGTCCGAGACAGGAATCGGTCTATGGCTACACCTTC	CASSPRQESVYGYTF
TRBV7-2	TRBD1	TRBJ2-4	TGTGCCAGCAGCCAGGGGGCGGCCAAAAACATTCAGTACTTC	CASSQGAAKNIQYF
TRBV18	.	TRBJ2-2	TGTGCCAGCTCACCCATCGACTGGGGAGGTGACGGGGAGCTGTTTTTT	CASSPIDWGGDGELFF
TRBV28	TRBD1	TRBJ1-5	TGTGCCAGCAGTCCCCCAGGAACAGGGGCGCGGAATCAGCCCCAGCATTTT	CASSPPGTGARNQPQHF